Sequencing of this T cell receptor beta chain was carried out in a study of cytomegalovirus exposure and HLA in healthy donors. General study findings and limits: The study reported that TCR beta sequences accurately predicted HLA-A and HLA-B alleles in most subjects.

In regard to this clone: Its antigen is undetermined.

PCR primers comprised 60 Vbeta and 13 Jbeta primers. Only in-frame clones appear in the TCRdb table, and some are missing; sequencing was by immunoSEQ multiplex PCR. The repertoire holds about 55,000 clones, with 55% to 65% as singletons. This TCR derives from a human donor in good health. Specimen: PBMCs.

CDR3 coding DNA: TGCGCCAGCAGTGATTCCGCCGGGACAGGGGGGTACGAGCAGTACTTC. Translating gives CASSDSAGTGGYEQYF. V and J are TRBV10-2 and TRBJ2-7, with TRBD1 identical over 11 bases. The CDR3 runs to 16 residues. V shed 3 bases and J 4 bases; nucleotides not matched to a gene: 8. CDR1 and CDR2 (germline): WSHSY, SAAADI.